This entry lists 26 T cell receptor beta chains sequenced from one sample in a study of cytomegalovirus exposure and HLA in healthy donors listed by TCRdb under 2017. Receptors were amplified or captured by the immunoSEQ multiplex PCR assay. For the multiplex PCR, a mixture combining 60 forward primers for TCR Vbeta segments and 13 reverse primers for TCR Jbeta segments was used. TCRdb limited this immuneACCESS table to in-frame rearrangements with V and J called. A share of clones is missing; checked studies link under half to unresolved V genes, and the rest is unexplained. The sample records roughly 180,000 clones, 76% of which are singletons. About 1.5% of the sample comes from the top ten. Sequencing used PBMCs. The receptor set was obtained from a young man in good health and CMV-seronegative.

This rearrangement joins TRBV27 to TRBJ2-3; D possibly corresponds to TRBD2 (6 bases). V was clipped by 2 bases and J by 8 bases, with 23 bases between them. The germline V gene has CDR1 MNHEY and CDR2 SMNVEV (reference sequence). The CDR3 is 17 amino acids. The CDR3 protein is CASSLTRAPAGDGTQYF. DNA of the CDR3: TGTGCCAGCAGTTTAACGAGGGCCCCAGCGGGTGACGGTACGCAGTATTTT.

J is TRBJ1-2 and V is TRBV29-1, with D possibly matching TRBD1 (6 bases). The CDR3 has 11 residues. Germline V gives CDR1 SQVTM, CDR2 ANQGSEA. Trimming removed 7 bases at V and 3 bases at J, with 9 bases between. The CDR3 DNA sequence: TGCAGCGGGGAGGGGGACTATGGCTACACCTTC. Protein: CSGEGDYGYTF. The full variable domain, rest sourced from reference TRBV29-1 and TRBJ1-2, is SAVISQKPSRDICQRGTSLTIQCQVDSQVTMMFWYRQQPGQSLTLIATANQGSEATYESGFVIDKFPISRPNLTFSTLTVSNMSPEDSSIYLCSGEGDYGYTFGSGTRLTVV.

The chain carries TRBV15 and TRBJ1-1; 7 positions agree with TRBD1. The V gene's germline CDR1 is LNHNV and CDR2 YYDKDF (reference sequence). This CDR3 is built from 15 residues. The V segment lost 0 bases and the J segment 4 bases; nucleotides outside the gene matches: 5. The CDR3 bases are TGTGCCACCAGCAGAGAATTGGGACAGAGCACTGAAGCTTTCTTT. Translation gives CATSRELGQSTEAFF.

The J gene is TRBJ1-2, the V gene TRBV14; D is ambiguous. Germline CDR1 SGHDN, CDR2 FVKESK. Trimming stripped 1 base from V and 4 bases from J, with 10 bases between. The CDR3 length is 14 residues. DNA for the CDR3: TGTGCCAGCAGCCAAGCCCCCGGAGGCTATGGCTACACCTTC. The encoded protein is CASSQAPGGYGYTF.

The genes are TRBV2 and TRBJ2-1; 11 bases match TRBD2. V was pared by 6 bases and J by 2 bases, with 6 bases of the junction left unmatched. The V gene's germline CDR1 is SNHLY and CDR2 FYNNEI. This CDR3 is built from 16 residues. The CDR3 reads CASRDTSGGTYNEQFF. Written as DNA, the CDR3 is TGTGCCAGCAGGGATACTAGCGGGGGCACCTACAATGAGCAGTTCTTC.

V is TRBV2 and J is TRBJ1-1, with 7 bases matching TRBD1. Germline V gene lookup returns CDR1 SNHLY and CDR2 FYNNEI. J lost 0 bases, V lost 11 bases, and 21 bases had no gene match. The CDR3 has 18 residues. The CDR3 protein is CARGGRQGRRLMNTEAFF. CDR3 DNA sequence: TGTGCCCGGGGGGGGAGACAGGGCCGACGCCTCATGAACACTGAAGCTTTCTTT.

The chain combines TRBV19 with TRBJ1-2, with D possibly matching TRBD1 (6 bases). There are 14 residues in the CDR3. CDR1 and CDR2 (germline): LNHDA, SQIVND (reference sequence). V was clipped by 6 bases and J by 2 bases, with 13 bases between them. CDR3 sequence: CASSLDSLNYGYTF. CDR3 DNA sequence: TGTGCCAGTAGCTTGGACAGCCTAAACTATGGCTACACCTTC.

The chain recombines TRBV11-2 with TRBJ2-5; tentatively, D is TRBD2 (6 bases). The CDR3 length is 14 residues. V was cut by 4 bases and J by 5 bases, with 14 bases left in between. The germline V gene has CDR1 SGHAT and CDR2 FQNNGV. The CDR3 loop reads CASSSEGLPETQYF. As DNA, the CDR3 is TGTGCCAGCAGCTCCGAGGGACTCCCGGAGACCCAGTACTTC.

This clone was seen a handful of times. The chain is built from TRBV7-2 and TRBJ1-2; D possibly corresponds to TRBD1 (5 bases). Trimming took off 6 bases at V and 8 bases at J, with 22 bases between the two ends. Germline lookup yields CDR1 SGHTA and CDR2 FQGNSA. This CDR3 comprises 15 residues. The CDR3 DNA reads TGTGCCAGCAGTTCAGCCTGGGGGGGATCTATGGGCTACACCTTC. Translating it yields CASSSAWGGSMGYTF.

The V and J genes are TRBV11-3 and TRBJ1-1, with 9 bases matching TRBD1. Germline CDR1 reads SGHNT; CDR2 reads YENEEA. V dropped 0 bases and J dropped 6; count of bases not matched to a gene: 11. There are 17 residues in the CDR3. CDR3: CASSLEGPGQGIPEAFF. CDR3 in DNA: TGTGCCAGCAGCTTAGAAGGACCGGGACAGGGAATCCCTGAAGCTTTCTTT.

The chain combines TRBV6-5 with TRBJ2-7, with D tentatively TRBD2 (7 bases). This CDR3 is 15 amino acids long. V was pared by 7 bases and J by 0 bases, with 16 bases between. Germline assignment: CDR1 MNHEY and CDR2 SVGAGI. The CDR3 sequence: CASTRGGAYSYEQYF. The CDR3, as DNA: TGTGCCAGCACTCGAGGGGGGGCTTACTCCTACGAGCAGTACTTC.

A few counts support this clone. The V call is TRBV18, the J call TRBJ1-6; D is possibly TRBD1 (5 bases). The CDR3 spans 15 residues. CDR1 is KGHSH and CDR2 is LQKENI in the germline V gene. V shed 3 bases and J shed 7 bases, with 13 bases lying between them. The CDR3 coding sequence is TGTGCCAGCTCACCGGTCGGGCAGGGAAATTCACCCCTCCACTTT. Translation: CASSPVGQGNSPLHF.

V usage is TRBV30 and J usage is TRBJ1-4; D is unresolved. The V gene lost 5 bases and the J gene lost 8 bases, with 12 bases spanning the gap. The V gene's germline CDR1 is GTSNPN and CDR2 SVGIG (reference sequence). The CDR3 is 12 residues long. The CDR3: CAWEPTGEKLFF. The DNA of the CDR3 is TGTGCCTGGGAACCCACGGGAGAAAAACTGTTTTTT.

V and J are TRBV15 and TRBJ1-5; D unresolved. Germline values: CDR1 LNHNV, CDR2 YYDKDF (reference sequence). The CDR3 loop spans 12 amino acids. Trimming cost V 3 bases and J 4 bases, with 4 bases left between them. The CDR3 region has the DNA TGTGCCACCAGCAGCGGGAATCAGCCCCAGCATTTT. Translated: CATSSGNQPQHF.

The chain carries TRBV29-1 and TRBJ1-4; weak D call: TRBD1 (6 bases). Germline-derived CDR1 and CDR2 are SQVTM and ANQGSEA. With 7 bases removed from V and 7 bases from J, the gap between germline ends came to 19 bases. CDR3 length: 14 amino acids. The chain's CDR3 is CSARDTTRGEKLFF. In DNA form, the CDR3 reads TGCAGCGCCCGGGACACTACCAGGGGTGAAAAACTGTTTTTT.

This clone was recorded a few times. This chain uses TRBV5-4 with TRBJ1-1, with D possibly TRBD1 on 5 matching bases. The CDR3 runs to 15 residues. Trimming stripped 4 bases from V and 5 bases from J, with 18 bases between. Germline V lookup: CDR1 SGHNT, CDR2 YYREEE (reference sequence). The CDR3 reads CASSPGGGERTEAFF. The CDR3 nucleotides are TGTGCCAGCAGCCCGGGTGGGGGGGAAAGAACTGAAGCTTTCTTT.

This clone has just a few counts. The chain combines TRBV28 with TRBJ2-7, with 7 bases identical to TRBD2. V lost 6 bases and J lost 11; bases outside the gene matches: 13. Per the germline V gene, CDR1 is MDHEN and CDR2 is SYDVKM. The CDR3 is 13 residues long. The CDR3: CASRKTSPTRKYF. CDR3 coding DNA: TGTGCCAGCAGGAAGACTAGCCCAACGAGAAAGTACTTC.

The genes are TRBV5-1 and TRBJ2-1; D is unresolved. There are 15 residues in the CDR3. The germline CDR1 and CDR2 sequences are SGHRS and YFSETQ. Trimming removed 0 bases at V and 1 base at J, with 8 bases between. Here the CDR3 DNA reads TGCGCCAGCAGCTTGGCCTCTCCGTCCTACAATGAGCAGTTCTTC. It yields the protein CASSLASPSYNEQFF.

The chain employs TRBV7-2 and TRBJ2-7; 7 positions match TRBD2. V was clipped by 9 bases and J by 0 bases; unmatched bases: 8. This CDR3 is built from 14 residues. The germline gives CDR1 SGHTA, CDR2 FQGNSA. CDR3 protein: CASSNGGSSYEQYF. The DNA of the CDR3 is TGTGCCAGTAGCAACGGCGGGAGCTCCTACGAGCAGTACTTC.

The chain has TRBV5-1 and TRBJ2-1, with TRBD2 matching 8 bases. This CDR3 has 16 residues. V lost 0 bases, J lost 0 bases, and 2 bases stayed unmatched. Germline loops: CDR1 SGHRS, CDR2 YFSETQ. The chain's CDR3 is CASSLVSGSSYNEQFF. The CDR3 DNA reads as TGCGCCAGCAGCTTGGTAAGCGGGAGCTCCTACAATGAGCAGTTCTTC.

This chain connects TRBV2 to TRBJ2-5; D uncertain. The CDR3 spans 11 residues. V was clipped by 5 bases and J by 5 bases, with 6 bases between them. Germline values: CDR1 SNHLY, CDR2 FYNNEI. The CDR3 bases are TGTGCCAGCAGTCGTCCGGAGACCCAGTACTTC. Amino acid sequence: CASSRPETQYF.

The J gene is TRBJ2-7, the V gene TRBV19, with D perhaps matching TRBD1 (6 bases). Germline V gene lookup returns CDR1 LNHDA and CDR2 SQIVND (reference sequence). CDR3 size: 15 residues. V lost 3 bases and J 4 bases, leaving 16 bases between the germline ends. The CDR3 DNA reads as TGTGCCAGTAGTATGCTCGGCGGGCAGGGGTACGAGCAGTACTTC. Its protein product is CASSMLGGQGYEQYF.

This chain links TRBV5-4 with TRBJ1-2; D call uncertain. The CDR3 has 14 residues. V was clipped by 4 bases and J by 3 bases, with 13 bases between them. The germline V gene has CDR1 SGHNT and CDR2 YYREEE (reference sequence). This chain's CDR3 is CASSHSTSDYGYTF. The CDR3, as DNA: TGTGCCAGCAGCCATTCGACAAGTGACTATGGCTACACCTTC.

About this clone: The sample has other DNA sequences that encode this CDR3 too. The rearrangement uses TRBV29-1 and TRBJ1-2; D might be TRBD1 (6 bases). V gave up 4 bases and J gave up 6 bases, with 9 bases separating them. CDR3 length: 11 residues. Germline assignment: CDR1 SQVTM and CDR2 ANQGSEA. CDR3 sequence reads: CSVVAGDGYTF. The DNA for the CDR3 is TGCAGCGTTGTCGCAGGGGATGGCTACACCTTC.

This clone was picked up one time. The chain carries TRBV1 and TRBJ1-2; no DNA check was done on the table's D call, TRBD1. TRBV1 has pseudogene status. This CDR3 is 9 amino acids long. The CDR3 bases are TGCACCAGCAGCCAACACTACACCTTC. Residues: CTSSQHYTF.

The chain recombines TRBV9 with TRBJ2-3; D may be TRBD2 (6 bases). V was cut by 0 bases and J by 4 bases, with 18 bases left in between. Germline assignment: CDR1 SGDLS and CDR2 YYNGEE. The CDR3 is 17 residues long. CDR3 sequence: CASSVVSGDSFSDTQYF. The CDR3 DNA reads TGTGCCAGCAGCGTAGTAAGTGGGGACTCTTTCTCAGATACGCAGTATTTT.